These 20 T cell receptor beta chains share one sample of origin, sequenced in a study of T cells expressing NK-cell markers (dated by TCRdb to the early 2020s). Receptor libraries were prepared by 5' RACE. Sequencing relied on an Illumina HiSeq 2000. The reads, reprocessed by TCRdb, yield one row per CDR3 protein sequence and no DNA. The sample table includes 25,000 to 35,000 distinct CDR3 sequences. The ten largest make up about 55% of the sample. The material sequenced was blood T cells: a sorted CD56 or NKG2C T cell subset, CD4+ or CD8+ T cells, or bulk PBMC T cells (not recorded which). The receptors originated from a woman aged 18 to 75 in good health.

The CDR3 spells CASSFLSPGNEQFF. The rearrangement joins TRBV27 to TRBJ2-1; TCRdb selects TRBD1, and the lack of DNA leaves this call unchecked. CDR3 length: 14 amino acids. CDR1 and CDR2 (germline): MNHEY, SMNVEV (reference sequence).

This chain uses TRBV14 with TRBJ2-7; TCRdb lists TRBD1, though no DNA is available to test this call. Germline V gene lookup returns CDR1 SGHDN and CDR2 FVKESK. CDR3 size: 14 residues. This CDR3 reads CASSQDRETYEQYF. The complete variable domain, with remaining parts taken from reference TRBV14 and TRBJ2-7, reads EAGVTQFPSHSVIEKGQTVTLRCDPISGHDNLYWYRRVMGKEIKFLLHFVKESKQDESGMPNNRFLAERTGGTYSTLKVQPAELEDSGVYFCASSQDRETYEQYFGPGTRLTVT.

The chain links TRBV27 to TRBJ1-5; no DNA is available, so the TRBD1 call from TCRdb remains unchecked. Germline CDR1 is MNHEY and CDR2 is SMNVEV (reference sequence). The CDR3 is 15 residues long. CDR3 sequence: CASGPARDRGGPQHF.

The genes are TRBV10-3 and TRBJ1-2; the D call of TRBD1 rests on TCRdb alone, since no DNA is present to check it. CDR1 and CDR2 from the germline V gene are ENHRY and SYGVKD. The CDR3 sequence is 13 residues long. The CDR3 sequence: CAIQGAGSHGYTF.

This chain joins TRBV20-1 and TRBJ2-3. There are 15 residues in the CDR3. Per the germline V gene, CDR1 is DFQATT and CDR2 is SNEGSKA (reference sequence). The CDR3 protein is CSARDRREPTDTQYF.

V is TRBV15 and J is TRBJ2-1; the D call of TRBD1 rests on TCRdb alone, since no DNA is present to check it. CDR1 is LNHNV, CDR2 YYDKDF, per germline (reference sequence). The CDR3 is made up of 16 amino acids. The CDR3 is CATSSAGTGHLYEQFF.

The chain links TRBV4-2 to TRBJ2-7. Germline V lookup: CDR1 LGHNA, CDR2 YNFKEQ. The CDR3 length is 12 residues. CDR3 region: CASSQEGYEQYF.

CDR3 sequence reads: CASSPHWGANDGNTIYF. This chain links TRBV14 with TRBJ1-3; TCRdb outputs TRBD1, but without DNA this stays unchecked. This CDR3 is built from 17 residues. Germline lookup yields CDR1 SGHDN and CDR2 FVKESK.

The genes are TRBV24-1 and TRBJ1-2; the D gene TCRdb calls, TRBD1, cannot be checked with no DNA. The CDR3 spans 18 residues. Germline V CDR1 and CDR2: KGHDR, SFDVKD. The CDR3 region is CATSPSDPAGTGKEGYTF.

The chain joins TRBV4-1 to TRBJ2-7; no DNA is available, so the TRBD2 call from TCRdb remains unchecked. The CDR3 extends over 15 amino acids. Germline V gene data show CDR1 as MGHRA and CDR2 as YSYEKL. CDR3 sequence reads: CASSHSAGNTYEQYF.

The rearrangement uses TRBV10-3 and TRBJ2-3; TCRdb proposes TRBD2, but this gene call is untestable without DNA. Germline CDR1 and CDR2: ENHRY and SYGVKD. This CDR3 spans 14 amino acids. The CDR3 protein is CASRLAGDYDTQYF.

The chain uses TRBV7-8 and TRBJ2-7. Germline values: CDR1 SGHVS, CDR2 FQNEAQ. The CDR3 spans 13 residues. CDR3 region: CASTRTFTYEQYF.

V and J are TRBV27 and TRBJ2-2; TCRdb picks TRBD2, but there is no DNA to check that call. CDR1 MNHEY and CDR2 SMNVEV come from the germline V gene (reference sequence). This CDR3 spans 15 amino acids. CDR3 sequence: CASSSLAGGPGELFF.

The rearrangement uses TRBV30 and TRBJ1-1; the TRBD1 assignment by TCRdb is unverifiable without DNA. Germline V lookup: CDR1 GTSNPN, CDR2 SVGIG (reference sequence). The CDR3 is 14 residues long. The CDR3: CALTRPRGTTEAFF.

J is TRBJ2-1 and V is TRBV7-9; the TRBD2 assignment by TCRdb is unverifiable without DNA. Germline loops: CDR1 SEHNR, CDR2 FQNEAQ (reference sequence). CDR3 length: 17 amino acids. The CDR3 region is CASSLGREGLGYNEQFF.

This chain joins TRBV25-1 and TRBJ2-1; checking the TCRdb D call of TRBD1 is not possible without DNA. The CDR3 is 14 residues long. Germline CDR1 is MGHDK and CDR2 is SYGVNS. The CDR3 protein is CASSRTGDFNEQFF.

The chain joins TRBV29-1 to TRBJ2-2; TCRdb gives TRBD1 as the D gene, but with no DNA this cannot be confirmed. The length of the CDR3 is 17 residues. Germline lookup yields CDR1 SQVTM and CDR2 ANQGSEA. The CDR3 reads CSVETSRQGGITGELFF.

The genes are TRBV7-2 and TRBJ1-1. CDR1 is SGHTA, CDR2 FQGNSA, per germline. The CDR3 covers 14 residues. The CDR3 loop reads CASSLDEVITEAFF.

The J gene is TRBJ2-5, the V gene TRBV20-1; with no DNA, the TCRdb D assignment of TRBD1 cannot be verified. Germline V gene lookup returns CDR1 DFQATT and CDR2 SNEGSKA (reference sequence). The CDR3 covers 14 residues. The chain's CDR3 is CSARSRDHQETQYF.

The chain combines TRBV3-1 with TRBJ1-1; TCRdb reports TRBD1, a call that lacks DNA to check it against. Per the germline V gene, CDR1 is LGHDT and CDR2 is YNNKEL (reference sequence). The CDR3 length is 17 residues. The CDR3 sequence is CASSQSPRGEVDTEAFF. Based on the CDR3 plus reference TRBV3-1 and TRBJ1-1, the full variable domain is DTAVSQTPKYLVTQMGNDKSIKCEQNLGHDTMYWYKQDSKKFLKIMFSYNNKELIINETVPNRFSPKSPDKAHLNLHINSLELGDSAVYFCASSQSPRGEVDTEAFFGQGTRLTVV.